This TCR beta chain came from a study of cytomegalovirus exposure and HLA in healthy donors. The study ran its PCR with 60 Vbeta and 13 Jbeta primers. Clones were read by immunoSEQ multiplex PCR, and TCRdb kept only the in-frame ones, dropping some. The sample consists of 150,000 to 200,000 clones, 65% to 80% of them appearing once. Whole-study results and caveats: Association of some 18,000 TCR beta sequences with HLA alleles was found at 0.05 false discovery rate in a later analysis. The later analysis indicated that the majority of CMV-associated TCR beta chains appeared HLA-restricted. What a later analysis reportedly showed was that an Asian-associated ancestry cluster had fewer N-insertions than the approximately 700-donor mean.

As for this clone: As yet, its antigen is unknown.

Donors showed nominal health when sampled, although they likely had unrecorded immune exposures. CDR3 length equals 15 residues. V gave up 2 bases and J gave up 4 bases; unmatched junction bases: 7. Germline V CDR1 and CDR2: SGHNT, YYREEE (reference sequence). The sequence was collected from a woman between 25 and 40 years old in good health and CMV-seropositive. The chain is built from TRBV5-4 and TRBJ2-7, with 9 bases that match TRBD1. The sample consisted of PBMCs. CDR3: CASSLGGTGLYEQYF. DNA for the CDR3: TGTGCCAGCAGCTTAGGCGGGACAGGGCTTTACGAGCAGTACTTC.